This T cell receptor (beta chain) comes out of a study of shared clonotypes between healthy human individuals. The assay was immunoSEQ multiplex PCR, and TCRdb's table has in-frame clones only and misses some. The sample carries fewer than 2.5 million clones, approximately 94% recorded once. Per the germline V gene, CDR1 is SGHDT and CDR2 is YYEEEE. The V and J ends lost 2 bases and 8 bases respectively, with 13 bases between them. The CDR3 is 14 amino acids. This receptor was identified in a man younger than 35 in good health. Some clones in this sample may be carry-over from other donors' samples. The V and J genes are TRBV5-6 and TRBJ1-4; no definite D call. The sequenced material came from naive CD4+ T cells from PBMCs. Subset indicated: CD45RA+ positively selected. The CDR3 protein is CASSFLGSGEKLFF. The DNA for the CDR3 is TGTGCCAGCAGCTTCTTAGGGAGCGGAGAAAAACTGTTTTTT.